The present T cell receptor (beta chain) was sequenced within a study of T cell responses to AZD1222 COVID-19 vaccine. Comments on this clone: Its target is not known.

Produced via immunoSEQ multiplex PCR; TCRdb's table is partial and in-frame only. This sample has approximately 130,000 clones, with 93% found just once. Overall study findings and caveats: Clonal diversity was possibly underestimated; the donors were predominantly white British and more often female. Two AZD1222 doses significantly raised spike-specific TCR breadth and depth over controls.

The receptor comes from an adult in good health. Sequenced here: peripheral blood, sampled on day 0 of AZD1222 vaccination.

Here the CDR3 DNA reads TGTGCCACCAGTGATTCTCGACAGGGGAACACTGAAGCTTTCTTT. It translates to CATSDSRQGNTEAFF. The gene calls are TRBV24-1 and TRBJ1-1; 7 bases line up with TRBD1. Unmatched junction bases numbered 3, after V lost 2 bases and J lost 1 base. This CDR3 is 15 amino acids long. Germline assignment: CDR1 KGHDR and CDR2 SFDVKD.